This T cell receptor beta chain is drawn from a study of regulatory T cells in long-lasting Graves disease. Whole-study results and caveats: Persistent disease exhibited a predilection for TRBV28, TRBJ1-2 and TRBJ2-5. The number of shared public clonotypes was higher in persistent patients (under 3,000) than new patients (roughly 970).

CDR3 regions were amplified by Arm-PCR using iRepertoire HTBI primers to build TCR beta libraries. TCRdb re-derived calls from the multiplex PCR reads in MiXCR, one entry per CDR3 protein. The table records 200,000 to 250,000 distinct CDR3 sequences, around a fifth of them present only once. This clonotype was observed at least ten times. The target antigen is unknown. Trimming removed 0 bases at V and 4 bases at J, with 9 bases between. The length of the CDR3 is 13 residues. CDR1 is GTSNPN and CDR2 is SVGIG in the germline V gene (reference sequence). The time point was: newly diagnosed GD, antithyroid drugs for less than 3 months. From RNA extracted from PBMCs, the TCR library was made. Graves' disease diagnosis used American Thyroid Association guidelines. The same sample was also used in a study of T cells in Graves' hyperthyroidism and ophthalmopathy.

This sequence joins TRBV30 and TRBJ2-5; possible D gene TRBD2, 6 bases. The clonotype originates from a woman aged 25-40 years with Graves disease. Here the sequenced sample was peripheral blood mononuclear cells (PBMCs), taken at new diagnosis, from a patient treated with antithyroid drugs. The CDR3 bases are TGTGCCTGGAGTGTAACTAGCATAGAGACCCAGTACTTC. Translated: CAWSVTSIETQYF.